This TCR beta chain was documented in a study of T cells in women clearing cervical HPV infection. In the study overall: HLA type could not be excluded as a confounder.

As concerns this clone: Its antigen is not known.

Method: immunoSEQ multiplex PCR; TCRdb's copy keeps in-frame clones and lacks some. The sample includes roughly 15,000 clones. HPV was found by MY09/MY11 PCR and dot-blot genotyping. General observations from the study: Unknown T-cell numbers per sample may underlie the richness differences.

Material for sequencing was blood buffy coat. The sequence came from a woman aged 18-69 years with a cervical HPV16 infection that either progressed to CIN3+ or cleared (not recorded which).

The DNA read from the CDR3 is TGTGCCAGTAGTGGGCGGGGAGTTTCTGGGGAG. The encoded protein is CASSGRGVSGE. The whole CDR3 reads CASSGRGVSGELFF. The chain links TRBV19 to TRBJ2-2, with D possibly TRBD2 on 6 matching bases. Sequencing ends 3 residues short of the CDR3 end; the germline J gene provides the rest. Between the trimmed V and J ends, which lost 5 bases and 8 bases, there was a span of 15 bases. This CDR3 has 14 amino acids. Germline lookup yields CDR1 LNHDA and CDR2 SQIVND (reference sequence).